Presented here are 32 T cell receptor beta chains from one specimen sequenced in a study of CD8+CD57+ T cells in acquired aplastic anemia. According to the study, genomic DNA was the template for TCR beta VDJ and CDR3 profiling. TCRdb re-analysed the reads in MiXCR, keeping a single row per CDR3 protein. The data show a few hundred thousand distinct CDR3 sequences, with approximately 35% seen just once and 1.1% held by the top ten. Sequenced material: sorted CD4+, CD8+, or CD8+CD57+ T cells (not recorded which) from PBMCs. The source of these receptors is a human donor in good health, serving as a control.

Note on this clonotype: A much larger clone lies one base from this, so it may be a read error. This chain connects TRBV9 to TRBJ1-6, with a weak D call TRBD1 (5 bases). Germline V gene lookup returns CDR1 SGDLS and CDR2 YYNGEE. The CDR3 is made up of 14 amino acids. CDR3 residues: CASGVARRESPLHF. In DNA, the CDR3 is TGTGCCAGCGGCGTAGCCCGCAGGGAATCACCCCTCCACTTT.

This clonotype occurred many times. The J gene is TRBJ1-2, the V gene TRBV7-9; 12 bases line up with TRBD1. The V gene's germline CDR1 is SEHNR and CDR2 FQNEAQ (reference sequence). With 5 bases clipped from V and 6 bases from J, the junction kept 7 bases outside the gene matches. This CDR3 contains 15 residues. CDR3 residues: CASSAGTGGNNGYTF. The CDR3 DNA reads as TGTGCCAGCAGCGCCGGGACAGGGGGCAACAATGGCTACACCTTC.

The chain employs TRBV9 and TRBJ2-1; 15 positions agree with TRBD2. This CDR3 spans 16 amino acids. The germline V gene encodes CDR1 SGDLS and CDR2 YYNGEE. The V segment lost 4 bases and the J segment 7 bases; nucleotides outside the gene matches: 6. In DNA form, the CDR3 reads TGTGCCAGCAGCTCTCGGACTAGCGGGAGGGCTAATGAGCAGTTCTTC. This translates into CASSSRTSGRANEQFF.

The chain links TRBV5-6 to TRBJ1-2; possibly TRBD1 for D (6 bases). V shed 1 base and J shed 6 bases, with 19 bases lying between them. CDR1 and CDR2 (germline): SGHDT, YYEEEE. CDR3 length: 16 amino acids. The CDR3 DNA sequence: TGTGCCAGCAGCTTGTTTGGGTCGGCAGGGGTTAATGGCTACACCTTC. Translating gives CASSLFGSAGVNGYTF.

This clonotype came up a few times. The gene calls are TRBV5-4 and TRBJ2-5, with D perhaps matching TRBD1 or TRBD2 (6 bases each). Trimming took 2 bases from V and 5 from J, leaving 13 bases between them. CDR3 length: 14 amino acids. Per the germline V gene, CDR1 is SGHNT and CDR2 is YYREEE (reference sequence). DNA for the CDR3: TGTGCCAGCAGCTTCAAAGGGGGGCCTGAGACCCAGTACTTC. It translates to CASSFKGGPETQYF.

This clonotype showed up just a few times. The chain carries TRBV3-1 and TRBJ2-7; TRBD2 aligns across 7 bases. V was pared by 0 bases and J by 2 bases, with 7 bases of the junction left unmatched. Germline V CDR1 and CDR2: LGHDT, YNNKEL (reference sequence). The CDR3 totals 16 residues. The CDR3 protein is CASSQEPGLRTYEQYF. The CDR3 coding sequence is TGTGCCAGCAGCCAAGAACCGGGACTACGAACCTACGAGCAGTACTTC.

There are many counts of this clonotype. J is TRBJ1-1 and V is TRBV7-9; D ambiguous. The CDR3 consists of 14 residues. Trimming left V 4 bases short and J 4 bases short, with 13 bases between. The germline gives CDR1 SEHNR, CDR2 FQNEAQ (reference sequence). The CDR3 DNA sequence: TGTGCCAGCAGCTCCACTAGTCGCAGCACTGAAGCTTTCTTT. As protein: CASSSTSRSTEAFF.

This clonotype has only a few counts. V gene TRBV2 combines with J gene TRBJ2-7, with TRBD2 matching 9 bases. The CDR3 runs to 18 residues. Looked up from germline, CDR1 is SNHLY and CDR2 is FYNNEI. V lost 4 bases, J lost 3 bases, and 16 bases stayed unmatched. The CDR3 DNA reads as TGTGCCAGCAGTGCCAAGCAATCATGGAGCGGGGGGAGCTACGAGCAGTACTTC. This translates into CASSAKQSWSGGSYEQYF.

This rearrangement joins TRBV12-3 or TRBV12-4 to TRBJ1-3, with D possibly TRBD1 on 5 matching bases. The CDR3 contains 14 residues. V was cut by 7 bases and J by 1 base, with 11 bases left in between. CDR3 in amino acids: CASIQGNSGNTIYF. The CDR3 DNA follows: TGTGCCAGCATTCAGGGTAATTCTGGAAACACCATATATTTT.

The J gene is TRBJ2-5, the V gene TRBV6-1, with TRBD2 matching 8 bases. The CDR3 is made up of 17 amino acids. Germline CDR1 and CDR2: MNHNS and SASEGT. V lost 0 bases, J lost 2 bases, and 8 bases stayed unmatched. The CDR3 region is CASSEARGAPGQETQYF. CDR3 DNA sequence: TGTGCCAGCAGTGAAGCGCGGGGGGCCCCAGGGCAAGAGACCCAGTACTTC.

This clonotype was observed at least ten times. The chain uses TRBV2 and TRBJ2-7; TRBD2 matches 10 bases. The ends lost 2 bases at V and 3 bases at J; junction bases unmatched: 1. In germline, CDR1 is SNHLY, CDR2 FYNNEI. CDR3 length: 14 amino acids. The CDR3 region is CASSEQREGYEQYF. CDR3 in DNA: TGTGCCAGCAGTGAACAGCGGGAGGGCTACGAGCAGTACTTC.

This clonotype was seen at least ten times. The chain joins TRBV7-2 to TRBJ2-7; tentatively, D is TRBD1 (5 bases). Germline V CDR1 and CDR2: SGHTA, FQGNSA. The CDR3 is 13 residues long. V lost 4 bases to trimming and J lost 3 bases, with 10 bases between them. CDR3 coding DNA: TGTGCCAGCAGCTACCAGGGAAGCTACGAGCAGTACTTC. Encoded protein: CASSYQGSYEQYF.

J is TRBJ2-7 and V is TRBV5-4, with 7 bases that match TRBD1. Germline CDR1 reads SGHNT; CDR2 reads YYREEE (reference sequence). The CDR3 is made up of 18 amino acids. With 0 bases clipped from V and 0 bases from J, the junction kept 12 bases outside the gene matches. The CDR3 DNA sequence: TGTGCCAGCAGCTTGGGTGGAGTGTTTCGGGACAGCTCCTACGAGCAGTACTTC. It encodes CASSLGGVFRDSSYEQYF.

Comments on this clonotype: Compared with germline, one end of the junction differs, possibly owing to a read error. V gene TRBV15 combines with J gene TRBJ2-1; 8 positions match TRBD1. Germline assignment: CDR1 LNHNV and CDR2 YYDKDF (reference sequence). This CDR3 contains 18 residues. The CDR3 region is CASSLGDRWPSSYNEQFF. The DNA of the CDR3 is TGTGCCAGCAGCTTGGGGGACAGGTGGCCTAGCTCCTACAATGAGCAGTTCTTC.

Ten or more counts support this clonotype. The chain has TRBV20-1 and TRBJ1-2; D might be TRBD1 (6 bases). The V and J ends lost 1 base and 2 bases respectively, with 8 bases between them. CDR3 length: 13 residues. Germline assignment: CDR1 DFQATT and CDR2 SNEGSKA (reference sequence). Here the CDR3 reads CSARAGQNYGYTF. CDR3 DNA: TGCAGTGCTAGAGCCGGACAGAACTATGGCTACACCTTC.

V and J are TRBV6-4 and TRBJ1-1; D gene uncertain. The V end lost 6 bases, the J end lost 3 bases, and 14 bases lay between the germline ends. Germline CDR1 reads MRHNA; CDR2 reads SNTAGT. The CDR3 is made up of 14 amino acids. The CDR3 spells CASSYSSADTEAFF. The CDR3 DNA reads as TGTGCCAGCAGCTATAGTTCGGCGGACACTGAAGCTTTCTTT.

The rearrangement uses TRBV10-1 and TRBJ1-6; D is unclear. CDR1 is WNHNN, CDR2 SYGVQD, per germline (reference sequence). With 3 bases removed from V and 8 bases from J, the gap between germline ends came to 5 bases. The CDR3 consists of 12 residues. CDR3 amino acids: CASSEGYSPLHF. The CDR3 coding sequence is TGCGCCAGCAGTGAAGGGTATTCACCCCTCCACTTT.

This chain joins TRBV30 and TRBJ1-5, with D tentatively TRBD1 (5 bases). V lost 5 bases to trimming and J lost 5 bases, with 19 bases between them. Germline-derived CDR1 and CDR2 are GTSNPN and SVGIG (reference sequence). The CDR3 consists of 15 residues. The chain's CDR3 is CAWGPGTPRDQPQHF. CDR3 in DNA: TGTGCCTGGGGACCCGGGACCCCACGCGATCAGCCCCAGCATTTT.

This clonotype was detected ten times or more. This chain links TRBV5-6 with TRBJ1-5; 7 nucleotides agree with TRBD1. V was clipped by 6 bases and J by 2 bases; unmatched bases: 8. The CDR3 spans 15 residues. Germline V gene lookup returns CDR1 SGHDT and CDR2 YYEEEE. The chain's CDR3 is CASTRQGMGNQPQHF. In DNA, the CDR3 is TGTGCCAGCACCCGACAGGGTATGGGCAATCAGCCCCAGCATTTT.

This clonotype has just a few counts. The junction departs from germline at one end; a sequencing error may be responsible. The CDR3 protein is CSINRGTGVSDTRYF. CDR3 coding DNA: TGCAGTATAAATCGTGGGACAGGGGTTTCAGATACGCGGTATTTT. V gene TRBV20-1 combines with J gene TRBJ2-3, with 10 bases fitting TRBD1. Germline CDR1 and CDR2: DFQATT and SNEGSKA (reference sequence). The CDR3 runs 15 residues.

Many counts were recorded for this clonotype. The chain couples TRBV20-1 to TRBJ2-7; no reliable D call. The germline V gene encodes CDR1 DFQATT and CDR2 SNEGSKA (reference sequence). V was pared by 0 bases and J by 1 base, with 7 bases between. The CDR3 contains 13 residues. The CDR3 DNA is TGCAGTGCTAGAGAATGGTCATCCTACGAGCAGTACTTC. This gives the protein CSAREWSSYEQYF.

This clonotype was detected many times. The chain couples TRBV12-3 or TRBV12-4 to TRBJ1-2; 8 bases fit TRBD1. The CDR3 has 14 residues. V shed 4 bases and J 7 bases; nucleotides not matched to a gene: 8. Here the CDR3 DNA reads TGTGCCAGCAGTTCAGGACAGGGAAGCGGTGGCTACACCTTC. Encoded protein: CASSSGQGSGGYTF.

Concerning this clonotype itself: At one of its ends the junction is not consistent with the germline gene, which may arise from a read error. The chain combines TRBV19 with TRBJ1-3; D gene ambiguous. This CDR3 has 14 residues. Germline V gene lookup returns CDR1 LNHDA and CDR2 SQIVND (reference sequence). CDR3 sequence reads: CASSILPSGNTICF. The CDR3 DNA is TGTGCCAGTAGTATCCTGCCCTCTGGAAACACCATATGTTTT.

The sample holds many counts of this clonotype. This chain links TRBV12-3 or TRBV12-4 with TRBJ1-2; unclear D gene. CDR3 size: 14 residues. Trimming shortened V by 2 bases and J by 0 bases, and 7 bases separated the two germline ends. CDR3 DNA sequence: TGTGCCAGCAGTTTACTCGAGGCTAACTATGGCTACACCTTC. Residues: CASSLLEANYGYTF.

This clonotype was seen ten or more times. The rearrangement joins TRBV12-3 or TRBV12-4 to TRBJ1-6, with D hard to call. The CDR3 has 16 residues. V dropped 8 bases and J dropped 2 bases, with 16 bases sitting between them. The CDR3 loop reads CASRRSAGAYNSPLHF. CDR3 bases: TGTGCCAGCCGCCGATCCGCCGGAGCCTATAATTCACCCCTCCACTTT.

This clonotype was seen at least ten times. This chain links TRBV20-1 with TRBJ2-7; D gene ambiguous. This CDR3 is built from 15 residues. V was shortened by 3 bases and J by 2 bases, with 17 bases between the two germline ends. The germline V gene encodes CDR1 DFQATT and CDR2 SNEGSKA (reference sequence). CDR3 coding DNA: TGCAGTGCTAGTAACCGTAGAGGTACCACCTACGAGCAGTACTTC. Translation gives CSASNRRGTTYEQYF.

Many counts were recorded for this clonotype. The chain uses TRBV7-2 and TRBJ1-2; no reliable D call. Trimming took off 1 base at V and 2 bases at J, with 11 bases between the two ends. Germline-derived CDR1 and CDR2 are SGHTA and FQGNSA. There are 15 residues in the CDR3. CDR3 nucleotides: TGTGCCAGCAGCTTAGTCTTGACCCGAAACTATGGCTACACCTTC. Amino acids: CASSLVLTRNYGYTF.

The chain joins TRBV10-3 to TRBJ1-5, with unresolved D. The V end was cut by 1 base, the J end by 6 bases, with 7 bases between. This CDR3 has 13 amino acids. Germline CDR1 reads ENHRY; CDR2 reads SYGVKD. This chain's CDR3 is CAISEWVGQPQHF. The CDR3 nucleotides read TGTGCCATCAGTGAGTGGGTAGGTCAGCCCCAGCATTTT.

The chain joins TRBV11-2 to TRBJ2-1, with 9 bases aligning to TRBD2. The germline gives CDR1 SGHAT, CDR2 FQNNGV. This CDR3 comprises 15 residues. Germline trimming cut 3 bases from V and 3 bases from J; bases unmatched to any gene: 3. This CDR3 reads CASSFPSGDYNEQFF. The CDR3 DNA sequence: TGTGCCAGCAGCTTTCCTAGCGGGGACTACAATGAGCAGTTCTTC.

The chain carries TRBV9 and TRBJ2-7; a weak D match, TRBD1 (6 bases). This CDR3 is 15 amino acids long. Germline assignment: CDR1 SGDLS and CDR2 YYNGEE. Trimming left V 0 bases short and J 5 bases short, with 15 bases between. The CDR3 sequence is CASSVGQGITDEQYF. The CDR3 nucleotides read TGTGCCAGCAGCGTAGGGCAGGGGATAACCGACGAGCAGTACTTC.

This clonotype was detected only a few times. This chain links TRBV28 with TRBJ1-2, with 7 positions matching TRBD1. The CDR3 extends over 13 amino acids. CDR1 is MDHEN and CDR2 is SYDVKM in the germline V gene. J lost 8 bases, V lost 2 bases, and 5 bases had no gene match. The CDR3 nucleotides read TGTGCCAGCAGTTTAGCACAGGGGATGGGCTACACCTTC. Protein sequence: CASSLAQGMGYTF.

This clonotype was observed a few times. The genes are TRBV6-5 and TRBJ2-3; TRBD2 agrees at 9 bases. The CDR3 is 15 amino acids. CDR1 is MNHEY, CDR2 SVGAGI, per germline. V shed 4 bases, J shed 8 bases, and the junction held 10 bases outside the gene matches. The CDR3 spells CASSFATSGGTTQYF. The CDR3, as DNA: TGTGCCAGCAGTTTTGCAACCAGCGGGGGGACTACGCAGTATTTT.